This TCR beta chain was obtained from a study of vaccination effects on CD4 cells after COVID-19. General observations from the study: Marked clonal contraction was seen late after vaccination (in both infection- and vaccine-induced clones).

Trimming shortened V by 7 bases and J by 5 bases, and 11 bases separated the two germline ends. The CDR3 length is 12 residues. CDR1 is LNHDA, CDR2 SQIVND, per germline (reference sequence). Clones were sequenced by immunoSEQ multiplex PCR, and TCRdb holds only the in-frame ones, with some missing. In the table there are 73,000 or so clones, 60% to 85% of which are singletons. This clone was counted only a few times. What it recognizes is unknown. The ViraFEST assay expanded antigen-specific CD4+ T cells with viral peptide pools before sequencing. A roughly ten-day culture period preceded the isolation of CD4+ T cells. No vaccinee had earlier SARS-CoV-2 infection, and nucleocapsid antibodies were negative. On days 3 and 7, fresh IL-2 medium replaced half the medium.

V usage is TRBV19 and J usage is TRBJ2-5; D gene unclear. The sequencing here drew on CD4+ T cells from PBMCs cultured with SARS-CoV-2 spike peptides, taken before COVID-19 vaccination. The TCR originated in a human donor who received a COVID-19 vaccine. The CDR3 protein is CASNDVGETQYF. Written as DNA, the CDR3 is TGTGCCAGTAACGACGTCGGGGAGACCCAGTACTTC.